The 17 T cell receptor beta chains below were found in one sample sequenced in a study of blood T cell repertoires in COVID-19. Sequencing was performed with immunoSEQ multiplex PCR; in TCRdb, only in-frame clones are kept and a portion is missing. The table includes 250,000 to 300,000 clones, more than 80% detected once. The sequenced sample consisted of peripheral blood. All receptors come from a woman in her forties or fifties with COVID-19, enrolled during active disease.

This rearrangement joins TRBV4-2 to TRBJ1-2; D gene unclear. V lost 1 base and J 0 bases, leaving 3 bases between the germline ends. The CDR3 length is 13 residues. CDR1 and CDR2 from the germline V gene are LGHNA and YNFKEQ. The CDR3 nucleotides read TGTGCCAGCAGCCAAGGAGCTAACTATGGCTACACCTTC. It yields the protein CASSQGANYGYTF.

V gene TRBV12-3 or TRBV12-4 combines with J gene TRBJ2-5, with D tentatively TRBD2 (5 bases). Trimming removed 6 bases at V and 5 bases at J, with 13 bases between. This CDR3 contains 13 residues. CDR3 region: CASRTRTGETQYF. The CDR3 DNA follows: TGTGCCAGCAGGACACGGACTGGGGAGACCCAGTACTTC.

The chain carries TRBV29-1 and TRBJ2-3; TRBD2 might be the D (6 bases). The V end lost 6 bases, the J end lost 6 bases, and 13 bases lay between the germline ends. CDR3 length: 12 residues. Per germline, CDR1 SQVTM and CDR2 ANQGSEA. The CDR3 DNA reads as TGCAGCGTCCGGGGGATCGTTGATACGCAGTATTTT. It encodes CSVRGIVDTQYF.

The CDR3 loop reads CASSLGGTGNEQYF. The CDR3, as DNA: TGTGCCAGCAGCTTGGGCGGGACAGGGAACGAGCAGTACTTC. The chain couples TRBV5-6 to TRBJ2-7; 9 bases map to TRBD1. The CDR3 covers 14 residues. Germline V gene data show CDR1 as SGHDT and CDR2 as YYEEEE. Trimming removed 0 bases from V and 5 bases from J; junction bases left unmatched: 3.

The CDR3: CASSESRGGDEQFF. The CDR3 DNA reads as TGCGCCAGCAGTGAGAGTAGGGGCGGGGATGAGCAGTTCTTC. This chain uses TRBV10-1 with TRBJ2-1; a weak D match, TRBD2 (6 bases). The V end was cut by 2 bases, the J end by 8 bases, with 13 bases between. Germline CDR1 reads WNHNN; CDR2 reads SYGVQD (reference sequence). CDR3 size: 14 residues.

CDR3 sequence reads: CASSPQSGSLGEQFF. CDR3 DNA sequence: TGCGCCAGCAGCCCACAGTCGGGAAGCTTAGGTGAGCAGTTCTTC. This chain connects TRBV5-1 to TRBJ2-1; perhaps TRBD2 as D (5 bases). Trimming stripped 4 bases from V and 9 bases from J, with 20 bases between. The germline V gene encodes CDR1 SGHRS and CDR2 YFSETQ. This CDR3 has 15 amino acids.

This clone was observed a single time. V usage is TRBV10-2 and J usage is TRBJ2-3; 15 positions match TRBD2. The V gene end was trimmed by 5 bases and the J gene end by 4 bases; junction bases not matched to a gene: 1. CDR3 length: 15 residues. Germline V gene data show CDR1 as WSHSY and CDR2 as SAAADI. CDR3 loop: CASSWTSGRADTQYF. CDR3 DNA: TGCGCCAGCAGTTGGACTAGCGGGAGGGCAGATACGCAGTATTTT.

V is TRBV7-3 and J is TRBJ2-4; 8 nucleotides line up with TRBD2. The CDR3 totals 16 residues. V lost 6 bases, J lost 8 bases, and 15 bases stayed unmatched. The germline gives CDR1 SGHTA, CDR2 FQGTGA. CDR3 residues: CASRGGPAGEEYIQYF. The CDR3 DNA reads TGTGCCAGCAGAGGAGGACCAGCGGGAGAGGAGTACATTCAGTACTTC.

J is TRBJ1-5 and V is TRBV10-3; no firm D call. Germline V gene sequence: CDR1 ENHRY, CDR2 SYGVKD. The CDR3 extends over 14 amino acids. V was shortened by 3 bases and J by 2 bases, with 8 bases between the two germline ends. Here the CDR3 reads CAISDQSGNQPQHF. The CDR3 DNA reads TGTGCCATCAGTGACCAGTCAGGCAATCAGCCCCAGCATTTT.

The chain employs TRBV19 and TRBJ1-3, with D maybe TRBD1 (6 bases). The V gene lost 5 bases and the J gene lost 1 base, with 18 bases spanning the gap. This CDR3 contains 17 residues. Germline values: CDR1 LNHDA, CDR2 SQIVND (reference sequence). CDR3 in amino acids: CASSRGGNLISGNTIYF. The CDR3 DNA is TGTGCCAGTAGTCGCGGGGGCAACTTGATATCTGGAAACACCATATATTTT.

This chain uses TRBV19 with TRBJ2-2; 7 bases align to TRBD1. The V gene end was trimmed by 5 bases and the J gene end by 3 bases; junction bases not matched to a gene: 9. The CDR3 runs to 16 residues. Germline CDR1 and CDR2: LNHDA and SQIVND (reference sequence). Here the CDR3 reads CASSRPTGVYTGELFF. The CDR3 nucleotides are TGTGCCAGTAGTCGTCCTACAGGGGTTTACACCGGGGAGCTGTTTTTT.

This chain joins TRBV3-1 (or the pseudogene TRBV3-2) and TRBJ2-7, with D possibly matching TRBD1 (5 bases). The CDR3 spans 14 residues. V was clipped by 3 bases and J by 4 bases, with 13 bases between them. CDR1 LGHDT and CDR2 YNNKEL come from the germline V gene (reference sequence). CDR3 in amino acids: CASSQLREGYEQYF. CDR3 nucleotide sequence: TGTGCCAGCAGCCAGCTCAGGGAAGGATACGAGCAGTACTTC.

Worth noting for this clone: At one end, the junction sequence differs from germline, possibly due to a read error. The J gene is TRBJ2-1, the V gene TRBV19; D unresolved. Germline V gene lookup returns CDR1 LNHDA and CDR2 SQIVND (reference sequence). The CDR3 loop spans 12 amino acids. The CDR3 DNA reads as TGTGCCAGTAATACCCTTGGCGGCATCTTGCTCTTC. This codes for CASNTLGGILLF.

This rearrangement joins TRBV9 to TRBJ1-2; 10 bases agree with TRBD1. V lost 4 bases and J lost 4; bases outside the gene matches: 10. The CDR3 sequence is 16 residues long. Germline assignment: CDR1 SGDLS and CDR2 YYNGEE. The CDR3 loop is CASSPTDRGRGYGYTF. The CDR3, as DNA: TGTGCCAGCAGCCCTACCGACAGGGGGCGCGGCTATGGCTACACCTTC.

The gene calls are TRBV24-1 and TRBJ2-2; 7 positions match TRBD1. V lost 2 bases to trimming and J lost 5 bases; unmatched junction nucleotides: 7. Germline lookup yields CDR1 KGHDR and CDR2 SFDVKD. The CDR3 spans 16 residues. CDR3 in amino acids: CATSDSRQGPTGELFF. CDR3 nucleotide sequence: TGTGCCACCAGTGATTCCAGACAGGGCCCAACCGGGGAGCTGTTTTTT.

The chain combines TRBV7-2 with TRBJ2-1, with unresolved D. The CDR3 has 15 amino acids. Per germline, CDR1 SGHTA and CDR2 FQGNSA. The V gene lost 5 bases and the J gene lost 7 bases, with 18 bases spanning the gap. CDR3 residues: CASSPNSNLQNEQFF. In DNA form, the CDR3 reads TGTGCCAGCAGCCCGAACAGTAACCTACAGAATGAGCAGTTCTTC. The full variable domain, rest sourced from reference TRBV7-2 and TRBJ2-1, is GAGVSQSPSNKVTEKGKDVELRCDPISGHTALYWYRQSLGQGLEFLIYFQGNSAPDKSGLPSDRFSAERTGGSVSTLTIQRTQQEDSAVYLCASSPNSNLQNEQFFGPGTRLTVL.

The chain joins TRBV5-1 to TRBJ1-1, with 9 bases fitting TRBD1. J lost 2 bases, V lost 6 bases, and 5 bases had no gene match. The germline V gene has CDR1 SGHRS and CDR2 YFSETQ. The CDR3 consists of 14 residues. The CDR3 sequence: CASNRQGGNTEAFF. CDR3 DNA: TGCGCCAGCAACCGACAGGGGGGAAACACTGAAGCTTTCTTT. Together with reference TRBV5-1 and TRBJ1-1, the CDR3 gives the full variable domain: KAGVTQTPRYLIKTRGQQVTLSCSPISGHRSVSWYQQTPGQGLQFLFEYFSETQRNKGNFPGRFSGRQFSNSRSEMNVSTLELGDSALYLCASNRQGGNTEAFFGQGTRLTVV.